A single sample gave rise to the 15 T cell receptor beta chains below, sequenced in a study of cytomegalovirus exposure and HLA in healthy donors. Assay: immunoSEQ multiplex PCR; the TCRdb copy retains only in-frame clones and omits some. The sample lists about 250,000 clones; roughly 87% were seen once. Source material: PBMCs. These receptors were obtained from a young man in good health and CMV-seropositive.

Remarks on this clone: Distinct nucleotide sequences in the sample also encode this CDR3. The gene calls are TRBV25-1 and TRBJ1-2; D is ambiguous. Germline lookup yields CDR1 MGHDK and CDR2 SYGVNS. The V gene lost 3 bases and the J gene lost 5 bases, with 7 bases spanning the gap. There are 12 residues in the CDR3. The CDR3 loop reads CASSDGRYGYTF. The DNA for the CDR3 is TGTGCCAGCAGTGACGGACGTTATGGCTACACCTTC.

This sequence joins TRBV2 and TRBJ2-7; maybe TRBD1 (6 bases). There are 15 residues in the CDR3. With 7 bases removed from V and 2 bases from J, the gap between germline ends came to 18 bases. CDR1 and CDR2 from the germline V gene are SNHLY and FYNNEI. As DNA, the CDR3 is TGTGCCAGCACGATACAGGGCTTTCGGGCCTACGAGCAGTACTTC. Protein: CASTIQGFRAYEQYF.

The CDR3 nucleotides are TGTGCCAGCAGGAAAAAAGGCGAGGCTTTCTTT. Protein sequence: CASRKKGEAFF. V gene TRBV6-5 combines with J gene TRBJ1-1; D is unresolved. Germline CDR1 and CDR2: MNHEY and SVGAGI. V lost 6 bases to trimming and J lost 11 bases, with 13 bases between them. This CDR3 comprises 11 residues.

J is TRBJ2-7 and V is TRBV6-5; D is uncertain. V gave up 6 bases and J gave up 6 bases, with 12 bases separating them. This CDR3 region has 12 residues. Germline CDR1 and CDR2: MNHEY and SVGAGI. The CDR3 sequence: CASRAYVGEQYF. The CDR3, as DNA: TGTGCCAGCAGGGCTTATGTAGGCGAGCAGTACTTC.

The sample holds one count of this clone. The chain carries TRBV6-1 and TRBJ1-5; D not resolved. Germline V lookup: CDR1 MNHNS, CDR2 SASEGT. V lost 7 bases, J lost 2 bases, and 12 bases lay in between. The CDR3 totals 14 residues. CDR3 sequence: CASTVSLGNQPQHF. CDR3 coding DNA: TGTGCCAGCACCGTCTCCCTAGGCAATCAGCCCCAGCATTTT.

V gene TRBV5-4 combines with J gene TRBJ2-7, with D perhaps TRBD2 (7 bases). Trimming pared 0 bases from V and 5 bases from J, leaving 9 bases between. Per germline, CDR1 SGHNT and CDR2 YYREEE (reference sequence). The CDR3 covers 13 residues. CDR3 bases: TGTGCCAGCAGCTTGGGGGGGGGCCACGAGCAGTACTTC. It codes for CASSLGGGHEQYF.

The gene calls are TRBV6-1 and TRBJ1-1, with D unclear. Trimming pared 5 bases from V and 1 base from J, leaving 8 bases between. The CDR3 consists of 13 residues. The germline gives CDR1 MNHNS, CDR2 SASEGT. The CDR3 nucleotides read TGTGCCAGCAGTCGGCAGAAGAACACTGAAGCTTTCTTT. Translated: CASSRQKNTEAFF.

The V call is TRBV25-1, the J call TRBJ2-1, with D possibly being TRBD1 or TRBD2 (5 bases each). The CDR3 extends over 15 amino acids. The V end was cut by 2 bases, the J end by 3 bases, with 11 bases between. Looked up from germline, CDR1 is MGHDK and CDR2 is SYGVNS. CDR3 loop: CASSEGGGYYNEQFF. The CDR3 coding sequence is TGTGCCAGCAGTGAAGGGGGTGGGTACTACAATGAGCAGTTCTTC.

The chain carries TRBV9 and TRBJ2-7; TRBD1 aligns across 7 bases. CDR1 SGDLS and CDR2 YYNGEE come from the germline V gene. Germline trimming cut 4 bases from V and 6 bases from J; bases unmatched to any gene: 10. The CDR3 is 14 amino acids. CDR3 amino acids: CASSPGTEFGEQYF. In DNA form, the CDR3 reads TGTGCCAGCAGCCCAGGGACAGAATTTGGCGAGCAGTACTTC.

The chain has TRBV2 and TRBJ1-5; no definite D call. Per the germline V gene, CDR1 is SNHLY and CDR2 is FYNNEI. CDR3 length: 14 amino acids. Between the trimmed V and J ends, which lost 6 bases and 2 bases, there was a span of 11 bases. CDR3 protein: CASRELSGNQPQHF. In nucleotides, the CDR3 is TGTGCCAGCAGGGAGCTTAGCGGCAATCAGCCCCAGCATTTT.

This clone was recorded a few times. The chain is built from TRBV5-1 and TRBJ2-7; D gene ambiguous. Trimming removed 1 base from V and 7 bases from J, with 12 bases in between. The CDR3 has 13 amino acids. Germline V gene lookup returns CDR1 SGHRS and CDR2 YFSETQ. CDR3 region: CASSLRAPGEQYF. In DNA, the CDR3 is TGCGCCAGCAGCTTGAGGGCCCCTGGAGAGCAGTACTTC. Drawing the rest from reference TRBV5-1 and TRBJ2-7, the complete variable domain is KAGVTQTPRYLIKTRGQQVTLSCSPISGHRSVSWYQQTPGQGLQFLFEYFSETQRNKGNFPGRFSGRQFSNSRSEMNVSTLELGDSALYLCASSLRAPGEQYFGPGTRLTVT.

The chain combines TRBV30 with TRBJ1-4, with D hard to call. The CDR3 loop spans 13 amino acids. Germline V gene sequence: CDR1 GTSNPN, CDR2 SVGIG (reference sequence). The ends were cut back, 3 bases at V and 8 bases at J, with 13 bases in the middle. In DNA, the CDR3 is TGTGCCTGGAGCGGGGTAGTAAAGGAAAAACTGTTTTTT. Protein: CAWSGVVKEKLFF.

This chain joins TRBV5-1 and TRBJ2-1; D uncertain. The V end lost 0 bases, the J end lost 7 bases, and 14 bases lay between the germline ends. This CDR3 region has 15 residues. Germline V gives CDR1 SGHRS, CDR2 YFSETQ. CDR3 region: CASSLAVPSLNEQFF. CDR3 DNA: TGCGCCAGCAGCTTGGCCGTACCCTCCCTAAATGAGCAGTTCTTC.

The chain employs TRBV27 and TRBJ1-2; 8 bases align to TRBD1. The germline V gene encodes CDR1 MNHEY and CDR2 SMNVEV (reference sequence). Trimming took 3 bases from V and 4 from J; bases not matched to a gene: 4. This CDR3 contains 14 residues. The CDR3 here is CASSLAGGGYGYTF. The CDR3 DNA reads TGTGCCAGCAGTTTGGCAGGGGGCGGCTATGGCTACACCTTC.

The genes are TRBV2 and TRBJ1-1; D gene ambiguous. The CDR3 loop spans 13 amino acids. CDR1 is SNHLY, CDR2 FYNNEI, per germline. V lost 4 bases and J lost 0, with 6 bases in between. The CDR3 sequence: CASSARLNTEAFF. In DNA, the CDR3 is TGTGCCAGCAGTGCCAGGTTGAACACTGAAGCTTTCTTT.